The 11 T cell receptor beta chains given below trace back to one sample, sequenced in a study of T-cell reconstitution after alpha-beta-depleted transplantation in children. The authors prepared the TCRbeta library with unique molecular identifiers. TCRdb reprocessed the PCR reads with MiXCR, giving one entry per CDR3 protein. The sample consists of about 640,000 distinct CDR3 sequences, roughly 13% of them appearing once. Sample: PBMCs, mostly from graft donor cells, taken 360 days after TCRalphabeta/CD19-depleted stem cell transplant. These receptors originate from a male patient younger than 18 who had a stem cell transplant for acute myeloid leukemia, so the T cells may come from the graft donor.

The chain combines TRBV12-3 or TRBV12-4 with TRBJ1-5; 7 nucleotides line up with TRBD1. The length of the CDR3 is 15 residues. V shed 6 bases and J 0 bases; nucleotides not matched to a gene: 5. The CDR3 region has the DNA TGTGCCAGCAGCACGGGACAGAATAGCAATCAGCCCCAGCATTTT. Its protein is CASSTGQNSNQPQHF.

This clonotype was seen a handful of times. The V gene is TRBV2, the J gene TRBJ2-3; tentative D call: TRBD1 (8 bases). Trimming cost V 6 bases and J 3 bases, with 19 bases left between them. CDR3 length: 16 amino acids. CDR1 and CDR2 (germline): SNHLY, FYNNEI. The CDR3 nucleotides are TGTGCCAGCAGCCGGATGGACAGGGAGGGTACAGATACGCAGTATTTT. Its translation: CASSRMDREGTDTQYF.

This clonotype came up many times. The V and J genes are TRBV28 and TRBJ2-7; 9 nucleotides match TRBD2. From germline, CDR1 is MDHEN and CDR2 SYDVKM. The J segment lost 6 bases and the V segment lost 3 bases, leaving 3 bases of the junction unmatched. The CDR3 loop spans 13 amino acids. This CDR3 is CASSLRGGREQYV. The CDR3 nucleotides read TGTGCCAGCAGTTTGCGGGGGGGCCGCGAGCAGTACGTC.

This clonotype was seen at least ten times. The chain couples TRBV20-1 to TRBJ2-5; 8 nucleotides match TRBD1. Germline CDR1 is DFQATT and CDR2 is SNEGSKA (reference sequence). The V and J ends lost 5 bases and 0 bases, in that order; junction bases with no gene match: 8. This CDR3 region has 15 residues. The CDR3 nucleotides read TGCAGTGCTGCAGGGCAGGGGGCTTACCAAGAGACCCAGTACTTC. Encoded protein: CSAAGQGAYQETQYF.

This clonotype was observed a few times. CDR3 sequence (DNA): TGTGCCACCAGTGATTCTTGGGGCTCTGGGGCCAACGTCCTGACTTTC. Protein product: CATSDSWGSGANVLTF. The genes are TRBV24-1 and TRBJ2-6; no reliable D call. The germline gives CDR1 KGHDR, CDR2 SFDVKD. The V end lost 2 bases, the J end lost 0 bases, and 7 bases lay between the germline ends. The CDR3 sequence is 16 residues long.

This clonotype was recorded a few times. This sequence joins TRBV20-1 and TRBJ2-7; the D gene is possibly TRBD2 (6 bases). V gave up 7 bases and J gave up 0 bases, with 16 bases separating them. Germline loops: CDR1 DFQATT, CDR2 SNEGSKA (reference sequence). CDR3 length: 14 amino acids. This CDR3 reads CSGKRDSLSYEQYF. The CDR3 coding sequence is TGCAGTGGTAAAAGGGACTCTCTCTCCTACGAGCAGTACTTC.

V and J are TRBV27 and TRBJ2-5; D uncertain. Judging by the DNA end, TRBJ2-7 fits better; the J call may be wrong. The CDR3 sequence is 14 residues long. The germline gives CDR1 MNHEY, CDR2 SMNVEV (reference sequence). The CDR3 here is CASSFVGGYYEQYF. The CDR3 nucleotides are TGTGCCAGCAGTTTCGTCGGTGGGTACTACGAGCAGTACTTC.

The chain is built from TRBV5-8 and TRBJ2-2; D possibly corresponds to TRBD1 (5 bases). This CDR3 spans 14 amino acids. With 2 bases removed from V and 9 bases from J, the gap between germline ends came to 14 bases. From germline, CDR1 is SGHTS and CDR2 YDEGEE. The CDR3 loop reads CASSLYRPLRELFF. The CDR3 nucleotides read TGTGCCAGCAGCTTATACAGGCCCCTCCGGGAGCTGTTTTTT.

In its sample, this clonotype was seen a few times. J is TRBJ2-7 and V is TRBV11-2; 8 bases map to TRBD2. CDR1 is SGHAT, CDR2 FQNNGV, per germline. The CDR3 is 19 amino acids. V was pared by 5 bases and J by 1 base, with 19 bases of the junction left unmatched. This CDR3 is CASSRGGGPTTRFSYEQYF. CDR3 nucleotides: TGTGCCAGCAGCCGGGGGGGAGGCCCCACAACGCGATTTTCCTACGAGCAGTACTTC.

The chain is built from TRBV4-3 and TRBJ1-1; 8 nucleotides match TRBD1. V shed 0 bases, J shed 4 bases, and the junction held 10 bases outside the gene matches. Germline loops: CDR1 LGHNA, CDR2 YSLEER. The CDR3 is 17 residues long. The DNA of the CDR3 is TGCGCCAGCAGCCAAGATTCGGCAGGGGGCCCAACCACTGAAGCTTTCTTT. Encoded protein: CASSQDSAGGPTTEAFF.

The sample holds a few counts of this clonotype. The chain carries TRBV12-3 or TRBV12-4 and TRBJ2-3; maybe TRBD2 (5 bases). CDR3 length equals 13 residues. V dropped 8 bases and J dropped 0 bases, with 9 bases sitting between them. The CDR3, as DNA: TGTGCCAGCCAGCGGCCTAGCACAGATACGCAGTATTTT. Translating it yields CASQRPSTDTQYF.